This T cell receptor beta chain was observed in a study of cytomegalovirus exposure and HLA in healthy donors. Study conclusions and caveats: The authors enumerated over 150 TCR beta chains as linked to cytomegalovirus. Because they were indistinguishable, some V segments, including TRBV6-2 and TRBV6-3, were excluded.

The CDR3 is 17 amino acids. Trimming took 3 bases from V and 0 from J, leaving 15 bases between them. Germline-derived CDR1 and CDR2 are SGHAT and FQNNGV. The PCR made use of 60 Vbeta and 13 Jbeta primers. TCRdb's copy holds only in-frame clones and misses some; the assay was immunoSEQ multiplex PCR. Of approximately 210,000 clones listed, approximately 83% are singletons. On this clone itself: The antigen remains unidentified.

The sequencing sample was made of PBMCs. The receptor was isolated from a woman between 45 and 60 years old in good health and CMV-seropositive. The chain joins TRBV11-2 to TRBJ1-3; no definite D call. The DNA of the CDR3 is TGTGCCAGCAGCTTGATCCGTGTTGGCCGCTCTGGAAACACCATATATTTT. Translation: CASSLIRVGRSGNTIYF.